The 28 T cell receptor beta chains below were found in one sample sequenced in a study of T cells in Graves' hyperthyroidism and ophthalmopathy. TCR beta CDR3 regions were amplified from RNA transcripts. In the first-round RT-PCR of the TCR CDR3, the HTBI primer set was used. TCRdb used MiXCR to reprocess the multiplex PCR reads, holding one entry per CDR3 protein. The data contain about 640,000 distinct CDR3 sequences, less than 25% of them seen just once; the ten biggest clones take up about 35%. Source material: blood. The receptors were gathered from a man in his thirties or forties with Graves' ophthalmopathy.

This clonotype was detected ten times or more. The gene calls are TRBV11-2 and TRBJ2-3, with 10 bases that match TRBD2. CDR1 SGHAT and CDR2 FQNNGV come from the germline V gene. CDR3 size: 17 residues. The J segment lost 3 bases and the V segment lost 1 base, leaving 7 bases of the junction unmatched. The CDR3 protein is CASSLGVAGGRTDTQYF. The CDR3 coding sequence is TGTGCCAGCAGCTTAGGGGTAGCGGGAGGACGTACAGATACGCAGTATTTT.

The gene calls are TRBV25-1 and TRBJ2-7; TRBD2 might be the D (6 bases). The germline V gene has CDR1 MGHDK and CDR2 SYGVNS. V dropped 6 bases and J dropped 0 bases, with 21 bases sitting between them. The CDR3 runs 17 residues. The CDR3 region is CASSALGVGGSSYEQYF. DNA of the CDR3: TGTGCCAGCAGCGCTCTAGGTGTTGGGGGGAGCTCCTACGAGCAGTACTTC.

The chain uses TRBV14 and TRBJ2-3, with 12 bases fitting TRBD1. V shed 3 bases, J shed 4 bases, and the junction held 2 bases outside the gene matches. The CDR3 sequence is 15 residues long. Per germline, CDR1 SGHDN and CDR2 FVKESK. Here the CDR3 reads CASSHWDRGPDTQYF. The DNA for the CDR3 is TGTGCCAGCAGCCACTGGGACAGGGGGCCAGATACGCAGTATTTT.

Notes on this clonotype: With a much larger clone just one base away, this may be a read error. It is likely a read error, because the conserved phenylalanine at the end of the CDR3 is missing. The V gene is TRBV20-1, the J gene TRBJ1-1; D unresolved. V was trimmed by 6 bases and J by 1 base, leaving 9 bases between them. CDR1 is DFQATT, CDR2 SNEGSKA, per germline (reference sequence). CDR3 length equals 12 residues. CDR3 sequence: CSAPRGNTEAFL. The CDR3 nucleotides are TGCAGTGCCCCTCGGGGGAACACTGAAGCTTTCCTT.

The genes are TRBV11-2 and TRBJ2-7; D is tentatively TRBD1 or TRBD2 (6 bases each). In germline, CDR1 is SGHAT, CDR2 FQNNGV. The CDR3 has 15 residues. Trimming left V 1 base short and J 0 bases short, with 10 bases between. Here the CDR3 DNA reads TGTGCCAGCAGCTTAGGCGGGACAACCTCCTACGAGCAGTACTTC. Its translation is CASSLGGTTSYEQYF.

CDR3: CAILMFTGELFF. Written as DNA, the CDR3 is TGTGCCATCCTAATGTTCACCGGGGAGCTGTTTTTT. The chain joins TRBV6-2 or TRBV6-3 to TRBJ2-2, with D unclear. Deletions cut 10 bases from V and 4 bases from J, with 10 bases between. CDR3 length: 12 residues. CDR1 MNHEY and CDR2 SVGEGT come from the germline V gene.

This clonotype was observed many times. The chain combines TRBV5-6 with TRBJ2-7, with no clear D. This CDR3 is built from 13 residues. V was trimmed by 0 bases and J by 7 bases, leaving 11 bases between them. The germline V gene encodes CDR1 SGHDT and CDR2 YYEEEE. This CDR3 is CASSLGSVGEQYF. CDR3 nucleotides: TGTGCCAGCAGCTTGGGGTCGGTGGGAGAGCAGTACTTC.

The chain couples TRBV24-1 to TRBJ2-7; D not resolved. The CDR3 has 12 residues. With 2 bases removed from V and 7 bases from J, the gap between germline ends came to 8 bases. The V gene's germline CDR1 is KGHDR and CDR2 SFDVKD. Here the CDR3 DNA reads TGTGCCACCAGTGATTCGAAATGGGAGCAGTACTTC. Its translation: CATSDSKWEQYF.

This clonotype was observed once. One end of the junction is discordant with germline, which a read error may explain. The chain employs TRBV29-1 and TRBJ1-2; 7 nucleotides align to TRBD1. The CDR3 has 12 amino acids. From germline, CDR1 is SQVTM and CDR2 ANQGSEA. The CDR3 sequence is CSDRGLGYSYTF. The CDR3, as DNA: TGCAGCGACAGGGGTTTAGGCTATAGCTACACCTTC.

The chain is built from TRBV10-1 and TRBJ2-7; D call uncertain. CDR1 is WNHNN, CDR2 SYGVQD, per germline (reference sequence). Trimming left V 3 bases short and J 0 bases short, with 6 bases between. The CDR3 loop spans 13 amino acids. CDR3 residues: CASSEQHSYEQYF. In nucleotides, the CDR3 is TGCGCCAGCAGTGAACAGCACTCCTACGAGCAGTACTTC.

This clonotype has a count of ten or more. V gene TRBV11-2 combines with J gene TRBJ2-1; D may be TRBD1 (6 bases). The germline gives CDR1 SGHAT, CDR2 FQNNGV. CDR3 length: 15 amino acids. The V and J ends lost 2 bases and 3 bases respectively, with 11 bases between them. CDR3 nucleotides: TGTGCCAGCAGCTTAAGCCCAGGGGACTACAATGAGCAGTTCTTC. Translation gives CASSLSPGDYNEQFF.

This clonotype has more than one count but fewer than ten. The chain is built from TRBV20-1 and TRBJ2-1; 10 bases line up with TRBD2. V lost 4 bases and J lost 5; bases outside the gene matches: 5. Per the germline V gene, CDR1 is DFQATT and CDR2 is SNEGSKA (reference sequence). CDR3 length: 14 residues. The CDR3 loop reads CSAKGLAVHNEQFF. Here the CDR3 DNA reads TGCAGTGCTAAAGGACTAGCGGTACACAATGAGCAGTTCTTC.

J is TRBJ1-2 and V is TRBV5-6; D gene ambiguous. V lost 4 bases, J lost 4 bases, and 5 bases lay in between. The CDR3 runs 11 residues. Germline CDR1 reads SGHDT; CDR2 reads YYEEEE. The CDR3 protein is CASSKTYGYTF. CDR3 sequence (DNA): TGTGCCAGCAGCAAGACCTATGGCTACACCTTC. The full variable domain, with the rest looked up from reference TRBV5-6 and TRBJ1-2, is DAGVTQSPTHLIKTRGQQVTLRCSPKSGHDTVSWYQQALGQGPQFIFQYYEEEERQRGNFPDRFSGHQFPNYSSELNVNALLLGDSALYLCASSKTYGYTFGSGTRLTVV.

This clonotype showed up many times. The chain has TRBV28 and TRBJ2-7; 13 bases map to TRBD2. CDR1 and CDR2 from the germline V gene are MDHEN and SYDVKM. V dropped 2 bases and J dropped 3; count of bases not matched to a gene: 13. The CDR3 length is 19 residues. For the CDR3, the DNA is TGTGCCAGCAGTTTAACCGGGACTAGCGGGAAATATCGCCTCTACGAGCAGTACTTC. Translation: CASSLTGTSGKYRLYEQYF.

V is TRBV25-1 and J is TRBJ1-1; D gene ambiguous. The CDR3 is 15 amino acids. Germline values: CDR1 MGHDK, CDR2 SYGVNS. V was cut by 1 base and J by 5 bases, with 14 bases left in between. The CDR3 DNA reads as TGTGCCAGCAGTGAATTGGGAGGGATAACAACTGAAGCTTTCTTT. Amino acid sequence: CASSELGGITTEAFF.

This clonotype was seen ten or more times. This chain links TRBV7-8 with TRBJ2-5; TRBD1 agrees at 9 bases. The CDR3 sequence is 14 residues long. Germline CDR1 reads SGHVS; CDR2 reads FQNEAQ. CDR3 loop: CATPKQGAVETQYF. CDR3 sequence (DNA): TGTGCTACGCCCAAACAGGGGGCGGTGGAGACCCAGTACTTC.

In its sample, this clonotype was seen a few times. The CDR3 is CASRDASTDTQYF. The CDR3 DNA follows: TGTGCCAGCCGGGACGCGAGCACAGATACGCAGTATTTT. V and J are TRBV12-3 or TRBV12-4 and TRBJ2-3, with D possibly called TRBD1 or TRBD2 (5 bases each). The CDR3 sequence is 13 residues long. V was pared by 8 bases and J by 0 bases, with 9 bases between.

Ten or more counts support this clonotype. The genes are TRBV5-1 and TRBJ2-1; D may be TRBD2 (6 bases). The length of the CDR3 is 13 residues. V lost 6 bases, J lost 7 bases, and 14 bases lay in between. The germline V gene encodes CDR1 SGHRS and CDR2 YFSETQ. CDR3 nucleotide sequence: TGCGCCAGCAACGTGGGAGGCGCAAATGAGCAGTTCTTC. Translation gives CASNVGGANEQFF.

This clonotype was seen repeatedly, ten times or more. The rearrangement links TRBV7-9 to TRBJ2-1; 9 bases are a match to TRBD2. Germline-derived CDR1 and CDR2 are SEHNR and FQNEAQ (reference sequence). The CDR3 spans 17 residues. V was clipped by 0 bases and J by 9 bases; unmatched bases: 12. CDR3 region: CASSLAVGRTSDTEQFF. The CDR3 region has the DNA TGTGCCAGCAGCTTAGCGGTGGGACGGACTAGCGATACTGAGCAGTTCTTC.

V is TRBV6-2 or TRBV6-3 and J is TRBJ1-2; D remains ambiguous. Trimming cost V 5 bases and J 9 bases, with 25 bases left between them. CDR3 length: 16 amino acids. Germline assignment: CDR1 MNHEY and CDR2 SVGEGT. CDR3 protein: CASSPMQSVTDDRYTF. Here the CDR3 DNA reads TGTGCCAGCAGTCCGATGCAATCAGTTACGGACGACCGCTACACCTTC.

The table lists this clonotype with many counts. This rearrangement joins TRBV20-1 to TRBJ2-5; 8 bases line up with TRBD1. The CDR3 is made up of 12 amino acids. V trimming: 3 bases; J trimming: 5 bases; junction bases outside the gene matches: 2. From germline, CDR1 is DFQATT and CDR2 SNEGSKA (reference sequence). The CDR3 loop reads CSARDRDETQYF. In DNA, the CDR3 is TGCAGTGCTAGGGACAGGGATGAGACCCAGTACTTC.

This clonotype was counted a few times. V and J are TRBV19 and TRBJ1-5; D is perhaps TRBD1 (5 bases). V was clipped by 4 bases and J by 2 bases, with 12 bases between them. The CDR3 covers 15 residues. The V gene's germline CDR1 is LNHDA and CDR2 SQIVND (reference sequence). The CDR3 protein is CASSSSGGRNQPQHF. As DNA, the CDR3 is TGTGCCAGTAGTAGCTCGGGGGGACGCAATCAGCCCCAGCATTTT.

This chain connects TRBV5-1 to TRBJ2-5, with 7 bases lining up with TRBD1. CDR3 size: 14 residues. V lost 3 bases to trimming and J lost 6 bases; unmatched junction nucleotides: 8. CDR1 and CDR2 from the germline V gene are SGHRS and YFSETQ. The CDR3 sequence: CASSSRQGEQTQYF. CDR3 bases: TGCGCCAGCAGCTCCCGACAGGGCGAACAGACCCAGTACTTC.

With regard to this clonotype: A much larger clone lies one base from this, so it may be a read error. The rearrangement uses TRBV11-2 and TRBJ2-7; D is ambiguous. V was trimmed by 1 base and J by 3 bases, leaving 10 bases between them. Germline values: CDR1 SGHAT, CDR2 FQNNGV. The CDR3 loop spans 14 amino acids. As DNA, the CDR3 is TGTGCCAGCAGCTTAGGGGCCGGGTTCTACGAGCAGTACTTC. It codes for CASSLGAGFYEQYF.

This clonotype was detected ten times or more. The chain couples TRBV7-2 to TRBJ2-7; 8 nucleotides match TRBD2. The V gene end was trimmed by 4 bases and the J gene end by 12 bases; junction bases not matched to a gene: 11. The CDR3 consists of 13 residues. CDR1 is SGHTA, CDR2 FQGNSA, per germline. CDR3 DNA: TGTGCCAGCAGCTACCGGACACAGCGGGAGTTGTACTTC. Its protein is CASSYRTQRELYF.

This clonotype appeared once. The chain is built from TRBV5-1 and TRBJ1-2; D might be TRBD1 (5 bases). Trimming pared 3 bases from V and 1 base from J, leaving 13 bases between. The CDR3 loop spans 15 amino acids. CDR1 SGHRS and CDR2 YFSETQ come from the germline V gene. In DNA form, the CDR3 reads TGCGCCAGCAGCTCCCAGGGCAGCAATAACTATGGCTACACCTTC. Amino acid sequence: CASSSQGSNNYGYTF.

V usage is TRBV18 and J usage is TRBJ1-1; D not certain. Per the germline V gene, CDR1 is KGHSH and CDR2 is LQKENI. There are 13 residues in the CDR3. V was trimmed by 8 bases and J by 1 base, leaving 11 bases between them. The DNA of the CDR3 is TGTGCCAGCGCGCCGGGAACGAACACTGAAGCTTTCTTT. This codes for CASAPGTNTEAFF.

V is TRBV6-1 and J is TRBJ2-7; tentative D call: TRBD2 (5 bases). Germline V CDR1 and CDR2: MNHNS, SASEGT. Between the trimmed V and J ends, which lost 8 bases and 2 bases, there was a span of 22 bases. The CDR3 runs 16 residues. The CDR3 coding sequence is TGTGCCAGCCTGGCTTTTGGACTCACCGGGGCCTACGAGCAGTACTTC. Translating it yields CASLAFGLTGAYEQYF.